Below are 17 T cell receptor beta chains sequenced from a single sample in a study of blood T cell repertoires in COVID-19. The assay was immunoSEQ multiplex PCR, and TCRdb's table has in-frame clones only and misses some. The sample includes approximately 49,000 clones, approximately 91% of them seen just once. The specimen sequenced was peripheral blood. The receptors originated from a man aged 45-65 years with active COVID-19.

The rearrangement joins TRBV5-8 to TRBJ1-4, with D possibly being TRBD1 (5 bases). This CDR3 has 15 amino acids. V lost 2 bases to trimming and J lost 0 bases, with 8 bases between them. Germline V lookup: CDR1 SGHTS, CDR2 YDEGEE. CDR3 sequence reads: CASSFGHPTNEKLFF. The CDR3 nucleotides read TGTGCCAGCAGCTTCGGACACCCAACTAATGAAAAACTGTTTTTT.

This chain joins TRBV7-2 and TRBJ2-7, with a possible D match to TRBD2 (6 bases). V gave up 5 bases and J gave up 7 bases, with 9 bases separating them. Germline V gene sequence: CDR1 SGHTA, CDR2 FQGNSA. CDR3 length: 11 residues. The CDR3: CASSASVEQYF. DNA of the CDR3: TGTGCCAGCAGCGCTAGCGTTGAGCAGTACTTC. Using reference TRBV7-2 and TRBJ2-7 for the parts outside the CDR3, the full variable domain is GAGVSQSPSNKVTEKGKDVELRCDPISGHTALYWYRQSLGQGLEFLIYFQGNSAPDKSGLPSDRFSAERTGGSVSTLTIQRTQQEDSAVYLCASSASVEQYFGPGTRLTVT.

V usage is TRBV11-3 and J usage is TRBJ2-5; tentatively, D is TRBD2 (8 bases). The V gene's germline CDR1 is SGHNT and CDR2 YENEEA. The V end was cut by 3 bases, the J end by 5 bases, with 19 bases between. The CDR3 length is 16 residues. Here the CDR3 reads CASSFTGGGGKETQYF. The CDR3 bases are TGTGCCAGCAGCTTTACGGGAGGGGGCGGGAAGGAGACCCAGTACTTC.

This chain connects TRBV5-5 to TRBJ1-1; weak D call: TRBD1 (6 bases). The ends were cut back, 7 bases at V and 3 bases at J, with 13 bases in the middle. CDR1 and CDR2 from the germline V gene are SGHKS and YYEKEE (reference sequence). This CDR3 is built from 13 residues. The DNA of the CDR3 is TGTGCCAGCGGAAGTACAGGGTACACTGAAGCTTTCTTT. The encoded protein is CASGSTGYTEAFF.

This chain uses TRBV19 with TRBJ1-1; TRBD1 might be the D (5 bases). The V gene lost 8 bases and the J gene lost 4 bases, with 20 bases spanning the gap. Germline assignment: CDR1 LNHDA and CDR2 SQIVND (reference sequence). The CDR3 is 15 residues long. DNA for the CDR3: TGTGCCAGTCAGGACGTCGGGGGGATTGGCACTGAAGCTTTCTTT. Its translation: CASQDVGGIGTEAFF.

This clone appeared once. V gene TRBV14 combines with J gene TRBJ2-2; tentative D call: TRBD2 (6 bases). Per germline, CDR1 SGHDN and CDR2 FVKESK. The CDR3 has 15 residues. V was cut by 7 bases and J by 1 base, with 13 bases left in between. The CDR3 nucleotides read TGTGCCAGCACCATCTACGGGGGGAACACCGGGGAGCTGTTTTTT. Protein sequence: CASTIYGGNTGELFF.

The chain combines TRBV20-1 with TRBJ1-5; 7 nucleotides agree with TRBD1. In germline, CDR1 is DFQATT, CDR2 SNEGSKA (reference sequence). This CDR3 is 14 amino acids long. Trimming removed 3 bases from V and 3 bases from J; junction bases left unmatched: 5. As DNA, the CDR3 is TGCAGTGCTAGTACAGGGGAGAACAATCAGCCCCAGCATTTT. The encoded protein is CSASTGENNQPQHF.

Comments on this clone: At one of its ends the junction is not consistent with the germline gene, which may arise from a read error. The chain joins TRBV14 to TRBJ2-2, with 10 bases aligning to TRBD2. CDR1 and CDR2 (germline): SGHDN, FVKESK. The CDR3 covers 16 residues. In DNA, the CDR3 is TGTGCCAGCAGACAAGGTCTAGCGGGGGTCACCGGGGAGCTGTTTTTT. Translation gives CASRQGLAGVTGELFF.

This clone was counted between two and nine times. The J gene is TRBJ2-7, the V gene TRBV5-4; a weak D match, TRBD2 (6 bases). CDR3 size: 14 residues. CDR1 is SGHNT and CDR2 is YYREEE in the germline V gene (reference sequence). V lost 0 bases to trimming and J lost 5 bases, with 12 bases between them. The CDR3 coding sequence is TGTGCCAGCAGCTTGGGTGGGGGGTTCGACGAGCAGTACGTC. It yields the protein CASSLGGGFDEQYV.

This clone appeared a single time. The V call is TRBV2, the J call TRBJ1-2, with D perhaps matching TRBD1 (5 bases). CDR3 length: 15 amino acids. Germline values: CDR1 SNHLY, CDR2 FYNNEI. Deletions cut 0 bases from V and 5 bases from J, with 13 bases between. CDR3 bases: TGTGCCAGCAGTGAAGCGGTAGGGGCCGCTTATGGCTACACCTTC. Translated: CASSEAVGAAYGYTF.

J is TRBJ1-2 and V is TRBV6-5; 7 positions match TRBD1. Trimming cost V 0 bases and J 7 bases; bases outside gene matches: 8. The CDR3 is made up of 15 amino acids. CDR1 MNHEY and CDR2 SVGAGI come from the germline V gene. This chain's CDR3 is CASSYSNRGGVGYTF. In nucleotides, the CDR3 is TGTGCCAGCAGTTACTCGAACAGGGGCGGAGTTGGCTACACCTTC.

CDR3 nucleotides: TGTGCCAGCAGCTTAGACAGGGGGGACATTCAGTACTTC. Its translation: CASSLDRGDIQYF. V gene TRBV7-2 combines with J gene TRBJ2-4, with TRBD1 matching 8 bases. This CDR3 contains 13 residues. Losses at the gene ends were 1 base for V and 8 bases for J; bases not matched to a gene: 1. The germline V gene encodes CDR1 SGHTA and CDR2 FQGNSA.

V gene TRBV6-5 combines with J gene TRBJ2-1, with 12 bases matching TRBD2. The CDR3 spans 14 residues. V shed 6 bases and J 4 bases; nucleotides not matched to a gene: 1. Germline CDR1 MNHEY, CDR2 SVGAGI. The CDR3: CASRTSGGYNEQFF. The CDR3 nucleotides are TGTGCCAGCAGGACTAGCGGGGGTTACAATGAGCAGTTCTTC.

V is TRBV7-8 and J is TRBJ1-5; TRBD1 matches at 8 bases. J gave up 7 bases and V 1 base, and 12 bases lay outside the gene matches. The CDR3 is 17 residues long. The germline CDR1 and CDR2 sequences are SGHVS and FQNEAQ. CDR3 protein: CASSLVPDRAAWQPQHF. CDR3 nucleotides: TGTGCCAGCAGCTTAGTGCCGGACAGGGCCGCATGGCAGCCCCAGCATTTT.

The rearrangement uses TRBV9 and TRBJ2-2, with D maybe TRBD2 (5 bases). V was trimmed by 4 bases and J by 6 bases, leaving 19 bases between them. This CDR3 comprises 16 residues. From germline, CDR1 is SGDLS and CDR2 YYNGEE. CDR3 bases: TGTGCCAGCAGCCCGACTTCCGGGGAGATGTCCGGGGAGCTGTTTTTT. It is translated as CASSPTSGEMSGELFF.

The chain combines TRBV2 with TRBJ2-1; D gene uncertain. CDR1 SNHLY and CDR2 FYNNEI come from the germline V gene. Between the trimmed V and J ends, which lost 6 bases and 7 bases, there was a span of 16 bases. The length of the CDR3 is 14 residues. CDR3 coding DNA: TGTGCCAGCAGCCGGGTCCCCCCCCCGAATGAGCAGTTCTTC. It yields the protein CASSRVPPPNEQFF.

The V call is TRBV7-9, the J call TRBJ2-1; unclear D gene. The CDR3 consists of 12 residues. Germline V gene lookup returns CDR1 SEHNR and CDR2 FQNEAQ (reference sequence). V was trimmed by 6 bases and J by 9 bases, leaving 12 bases between them. CDR3: CASSLLVPEQFF. The CDR3 DNA reads TGTGCCAGCAGTCTTCTAGTTCCTGAGCAGTTCTTC.